Below, 12 T cell receptor beta chains from the same sample are listed, as sequenced in a study of siplizumab effects on memory and regulatory T cells. Sequenced by immunoSEQ multiplex PCR; TCRdb stores in-frame clones only, minus some. The table records 100,000 to 120,000 clones, roughly 92% of them present only once. The sequenced material came from CD4+ T cells sorted from blood. These receptor sequences come from a human donor in good health.

This chain links TRBV29-1 with TRBJ1-3; possibly TRBD1 for D (5 bases). With 4 bases removed from V and 7 bases from J, the gap between germline ends came to 14 bases. The CDR3 is 13 amino acids. Germline CDR1 SQVTM, CDR2 ANQGSEA. The CDR3 loop reads CSVAETAGNTIYF. The CDR3, as DNA: TGCAGCGTTGCGGAGACAGCGGGGAACACCATATATTTT.

This chain links TRBV7-9 with TRBJ2-7; D unclear. The CDR3 runs 17 residues. The V gene lost 3 bases and the J gene lost 1 base, with 19 bases spanning the gap. Germline V lookup: CDR1 SEHNR, CDR2 FQNEAQ (reference sequence). DNA of the CDR3: TGTGCCAGCAGCTTGGTCCCAGTGGGCGCTAGATCCTACGAGCAGTACTTC. Amino acid sequence: CASSLVPVGARSYEQYF.

V usage is TRBV4-1 and J usage is TRBJ1-2; 7 positions agree with TRBD1. Trimming at V came to 4 bases and at J to 4 bases, leaving 9 bases not matched to a gene. Germline CDR1 MGHRA, CDR2 YSYEKL. The CDR3 is 15 amino acids. CDR3: CASSLREGAGYGYTF. Written as DNA, the CDR3 is TGCGCCAGCAGCCTCAGGGAGGGGGCCGGCTATGGCTACACCTTC.

The rearrangement links TRBV5-1 to TRBJ2-3, with D maybe TRBD2 (6 bases). CDR1 and CDR2 (germline): SGHRS, YFSETQ. This CDR3 is 15 amino acids long. Deletions cut 4 bases from V and 1 base from J, with 13 bases between. The CDR3 protein is CASSPNGGGTDTQYF. The CDR3 nucleotides are TGCGCCAGCAGCCCCAATGGCGGGGGCACAGATACGCAGTATTTT. The full variable domain, rest sourced from reference TRBV5-1 and TRBJ2-3, is KAGVTQTPRYLIKTRGQQVTLSCSPISGHRSVSWYQQTPGQGLQFLFEYFSETQRNKGNFPGRFSGRQFSNSRSEMNVSTLELGDSALYLCASSPNGGGTDTQYFGPGTRLTVL.

The V call is TRBV19, the J call TRBJ2-7; no firm D call. The germline CDR1 and CDR2 sequences are LNHDA and SQIVND (reference sequence). Between the trimmed V and J ends, which lost 5 bases and 1 base, there was a span of 12 bases. The CDR3 runs 14 residues. The CDR3 DNA reads as TGTGCCAGTAGTCCCCGTTATTTGTCCTACGAGCAGTACTTC. It translates to CASSPRYLSYEQYF.

This clone was seen only once. The chain's CDR3 is CSVGSGTANQPQHF. CDR3 nucleotides: TGCAGCGTTGGATCCGGGACGGCTAATCAGCCCCAGCATTTT. V usage is TRBV29-1 and J usage is TRBJ1-5; weak D call: TRBD1 (5 bases). V was shortened by 4 bases and J by 4 bases, with 14 bases between the two germline ends. This CDR3 region has 14 residues. Per the germline V gene, CDR1 is SQVTM and CDR2 is ANQGSEA. Full variable domain (rest looked up from reference TRBV29-1 and TRBJ1-5): SAVISQKPSRDICQRGTSLTIQCQVDSQVTMMFWYRQQPGQSLTLIATANQGSEATYESGFVIDKFPISRPNLTFSTLTVSNMSPEDSSIYLCSVGSGTANQPQHFGDGTRLSIL.

The chain uses TRBV6-5 and TRBJ1-5; D remains ambiguous. Trimming took 8 bases from V and 4 from J, leaving 9 bases between them. Germline V gives CDR1 MNHEY, CDR2 SVGAGI. The CDR3 runs 12 residues. DNA for the CDR3: TGTGCCAGCGGGGAGGGAAATCAGCCCCAGCATTTT. It encodes CASGEGNQPQHF.

The chain joins TRBV5-1 to TRBJ1-2; TRBD1 is a possible D gene (5 bases). Germline V lookup: CDR1 SGHRS, CDR2 YFSETQ. The V gene lost 3 bases and the J gene lost 4 bases, with 10 bases spanning the gap. This CDR3 spans 13 amino acids. The CDR3 reads CASSSQDSYGYTF. The CDR3 DNA is TGCGCCAGCAGCTCCCAAGACAGCTATGGCTACACCTTC. The full variable domain, rest sourced from reference TRBV5-1 and TRBJ1-2, is KAGVTQTPRYLIKTRGQQVTLSCSPISGHRSVSWYQQTPGQGLQFLFEYFSETQRNKGNFPGRFSGRQFSNSRSEMNVSTLELGDSALYLCASSSQDSYGYTFGSGTRLTVV.

The CDR3 spells CAISGGVGNTEAFF. The CDR3 nucleotides read TGTGCCATCAGTGGTGGGGTAGGGAACACTGAAGCTTTCTTT. The chain uses TRBV10-3 and TRBJ1-1, with no clear D. The germline V gene has CDR1 ENHRY and CDR2 SYGVKD. V was pared by 4 bases and J by 1 base, with 10 bases between. The CDR3 consists of 14 residues.

This clone has a single count. This chain joins TRBV7-3 and TRBJ2-1, with TRBD1 identical over 7 bases. This CDR3 region has 15 residues. The V and J ends lost 5 bases and 4 bases, in that order; junction bases with no gene match: 8. Germline V CDR1 and CDR2: SGHTA, FQGTGA. The CDR3 region is CASSRDRASYNEQFF. The CDR3 nucleotides read TGTGCCAGCAGCCGTGACAGGGCGTCTTACAATGAGCAGTTCTTC.

This clone was counted once. This chain connects TRBV5-1 to TRBJ2-6, with D maybe TRBD2 (5 bases). The CDR3 consists of 15 residues. Trimming took off 1 base at V and 4 bases at J, with 9 bases between the two ends. The germline V gene encodes CDR1 SGHRS and CDR2 YFSETQ. DNA for the CDR3: TGCGCCAGCAGCTTGTCCGGGATCGGGGCCAACGTCCTGACTTTC. Translation: CASSLSGIGANVLTF.

The chain recombines TRBV29-1 with TRBJ2-1; 8 positions agree with TRBD1. The germline V gene has CDR1 SQVTM and CDR2 ANQGSEA. The CDR3 is made up of 15 amino acids. The CDR3 spells CTIFTGGVSYNEQFF. The CDR3 region has the DNA TGCACCATCTTTACAGGGGGAGTCTCCTACAATGAGCAGTTCTTC.